This T cell receptor (beta chain) was sequenced in a study of CD8 T cells in Susac syndrome. An input of roughly 0.5 to 1 ug of RNA was subjected to reverse transcription using random hexamers. TCR beta CDR3 was amplified by immunoSEQ multiplex PCR. This amplification extended across 54 Vbeta and 13 Jbeta segments. TCRdb redid the calling of the immunoSEQ multiplex PCR reads with MiXCR, one entry per CDR3 protein. The top ten hold more than 0.095% of the sample, which has 110,000 or so distinct CDR3 sequences, roughly 95% seen once. Between the trimmed V and J ends, which lost 1 base and 12 bases, there was a span of 10 bases. The CDR3 length is 12 residues. CDR1 and CDR2 (germline): MGHRA, YSYEKL.

This clonotype originated in a human donor in good health. Sample: CD4+ T cells from PBMCs. J is TRBJ2-1 and V is TRBV4-1; no reliable D call. The chain's CDR3 is CASSQAGFGQFF. CDR3 nucleotides: TGCGCCAGCAGCCAAGCCGGCTTTGGGCAGTTCTTC.